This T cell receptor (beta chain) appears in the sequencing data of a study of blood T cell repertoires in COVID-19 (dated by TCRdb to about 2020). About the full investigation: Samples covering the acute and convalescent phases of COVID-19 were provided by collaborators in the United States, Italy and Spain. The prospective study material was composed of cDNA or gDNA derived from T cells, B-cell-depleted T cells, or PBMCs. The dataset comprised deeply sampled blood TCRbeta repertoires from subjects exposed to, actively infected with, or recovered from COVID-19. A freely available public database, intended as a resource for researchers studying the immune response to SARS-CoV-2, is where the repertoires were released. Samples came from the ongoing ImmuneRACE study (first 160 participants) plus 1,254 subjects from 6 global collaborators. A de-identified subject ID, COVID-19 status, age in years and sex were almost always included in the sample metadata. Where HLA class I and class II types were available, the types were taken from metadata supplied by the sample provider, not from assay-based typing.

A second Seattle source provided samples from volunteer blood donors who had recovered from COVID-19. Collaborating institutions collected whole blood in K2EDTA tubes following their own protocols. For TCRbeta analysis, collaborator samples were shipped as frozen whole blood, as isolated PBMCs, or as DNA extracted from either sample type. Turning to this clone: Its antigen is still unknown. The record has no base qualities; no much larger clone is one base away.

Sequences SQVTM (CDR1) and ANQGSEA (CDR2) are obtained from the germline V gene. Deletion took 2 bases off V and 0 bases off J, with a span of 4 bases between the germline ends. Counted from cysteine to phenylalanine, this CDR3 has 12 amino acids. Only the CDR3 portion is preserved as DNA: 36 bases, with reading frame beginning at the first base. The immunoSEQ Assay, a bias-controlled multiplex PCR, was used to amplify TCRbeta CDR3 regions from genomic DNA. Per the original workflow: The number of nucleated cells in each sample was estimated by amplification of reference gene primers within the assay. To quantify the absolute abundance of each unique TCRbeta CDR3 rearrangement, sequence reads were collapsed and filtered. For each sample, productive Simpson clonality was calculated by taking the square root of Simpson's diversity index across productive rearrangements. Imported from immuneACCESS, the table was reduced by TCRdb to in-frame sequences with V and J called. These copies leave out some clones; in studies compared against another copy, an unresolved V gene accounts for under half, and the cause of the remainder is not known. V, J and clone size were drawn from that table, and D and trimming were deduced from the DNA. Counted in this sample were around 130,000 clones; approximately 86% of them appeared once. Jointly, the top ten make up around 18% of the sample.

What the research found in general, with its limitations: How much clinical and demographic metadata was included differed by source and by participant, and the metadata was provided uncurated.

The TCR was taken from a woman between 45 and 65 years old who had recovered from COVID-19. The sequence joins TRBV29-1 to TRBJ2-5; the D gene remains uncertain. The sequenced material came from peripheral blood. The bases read TGCAGCGTTGAACGGTACCAAGAGACCCAGTACTTC. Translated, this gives CSVERYQETQYF.